This T cell receptor beta chain was recorded in a study of blood T cell repertoires in COVID-19. TCRdb's copy holds only in-frame clones and misses some; the assay was immunoSEQ multiplex PCR. The sample lists approximately 200,000 clones; roughly nine tenths were seen once. The CDR3 loop spans 15 amino acids. Trimming stripped 4 bases from V and 3 bases from J, with 12 bases between. Germline V lookup: CDR1 LGHNA, CDR2 YSLEER. The TCR sequence derives from a man aged 65-85 years with active or convalescent COVID-19. The source material was peripheral blood. The rearrangement joins TRBV4-3 to TRBJ2-2, with D possibly matching TRBD1 (6 bases). The CDR3 nucleotides read TGCGCCAGCAGCCGGAACCCAGGGGACACCGGGGAGCTGTTTTTT. It yields the protein CASSRNPGDTGELFF.